Listed below are T cell receptor beta chains from one sample, sequenced in a study of T cells in Graves' hyperthyroidism and ophthalmopathy. A single record per CDR3 protein comes from TCRdb applying MiXCR to the multiplex PCR reads. The sample includes around 350,000 distinct CDR3 sequences, approximately 25% of them seen just once. Material: blood. All receptors derive from a man aged 45-65 years with Graves' hyperthyroidism. The conserved cysteine and the conserved F or W are not part of the CDR3 here.

V,J,CDR3
TRBV5-1,TRBJ2-7,ASSLLAGFSYEQY
TRBV2,TRBJ1-4,ASSSPGSMGEKLF
TRBV27,TRBJ2-6,ASRQGQGEYFGANVLT
TRBV20-1,TRBJ2-5,SARRTSQETQY
TRBV30,TRBJ2-3,AWSVFFGDIITDTQY
TRBV7-2,TRBJ2-7,ASSLVGQSYEQY
TRBV3-1,TRBJ1-2,ASSSKGGYT
TRBV9,TRBJ2-7,ASSPSPVREQY
TRBV2,TRBJ2-1,ASSARDRVLHEQF
TRBV12-3/TRBV12-4,TRBJ2-1,ASSSRYEQF
TRBV6-5,TRBJ2-4,ASSLPGHPPAKNIQY
TRBV12-3/TRBV12-4,TRBJ2-5,ASSFRDRVEETQY
TRBV28,TRBJ1-2,ASSLPGHTDYGYT
TRBV2,TRBJ2-3,ACRRASGSYFPQY
TRBV28,TRBJ1-2,ASSKIGQGIYGYT
TRBV7-9,TRBJ2-7,ASSSGLAAAYEQY
TRBV11-3,TRBJ1-1,ASGFQVDTEAF
TRBV19,TRBJ1-1,ASNFGRGNTEAF
TRBV2,TRBJ2-1,ASSLTDSSYNEQF
TRBV11-2,TRBJ2-6,ASSRLAGGPTPLS
TRBV5-1,TRBJ2-1,ASSLEGRPYNEQF
TRBV10-3,TRBJ1-5,ASAETSNQPQH
TRBV2,TRBJ2-3,ASSEVIGDTQY
TRBV30,TRBJ1-6,AWGRDYNSPLH
TRBV7-2,TRBJ1-1,ASSLMEQLVTEAF
TRBV6-2/TRBV6-3,TRBJ2-5,ASVPHLTRREGETQY
TRBV11-2,TRBJ2-1,ASSLDYLAIEQF
TRBV28,TRBJ1-4,ASSSTGIIREKLF
TRBV27,TRBJ2-5,ASRGEGQETQY
TRBV6-2/TRBV6-3,TRBJ2-7,ASSYSTLASGIYEQY
TRBV28,TRBJ2-3,ASRTQSDTQY
TRBV7-7,TRBJ2-1,ASSLALAGYNEQF
TRBV11-1,TRBJ2-1,ASSRQRTYNEQF
TRBV6-1,TRBJ1-4,ASSEATGTVEKLF
TRBV7-2,TRBJ2-7,ASTSSYEQY
TRBV12-3/TRBV12-4,TRBJ2-1,ASSLEQLAGVVNEQF
TRBV4-2,TRBJ2-3,ASSGSGKAQY
TRBV11-2,TRBJ1-1,ASSFQGGVTEAF
TRBV7-9,TRBJ2-5,ASSPWGGKETQY
TRBV28,TRBJ1-2,ASSGLGTGGYGYT
TRBV20-1,TRBJ2-5,SARESLPLRSQETQY
TRBV3-1,TRBJ2-1,ASSLQGSGGEQF
TRBV2,TRBJ1-2,ASSDGGHGYT
TRBV7-2,TRBJ2-3,ASSPWRRGATQY
TRBV2,TRBJ2-2,ASSTLAPSGELF
TRBV7-3,TRBJ2-5,ASSLIAGRAKETQY
TRBV6-1,TRBJ2-2,ASTLAGANGELF
TRBV3-1,TRBJ2-7,ASSQGSWEIHEQY
TRBV7-9,TRBJ1-1,ASSFISSMNTEAF
TRBV12-3/TRBV12-4,TRBJ2-7,ASSLTLPGGYEQY